This T cell receptor beta chain was retrieved from a study of blood T cell repertoires in COVID-19. Study context: The samples span acute and convalescent COVID-19 from the United States, Italy and Spain.

Trimming took 4 bases from V and 0 from J, leaving 15 bases between them. The CDR3 is made up of 16 amino acids. The germline V gene has CDR1 MDHEN and CDR2 SYDVKM. Data came from immunoSEQ multiplex PCR; TCRdb stores just in-frame clones and leaves some out. The table lists roughly 150,000 clones, approximately 86% of them singletons. The chain uses TRBV28 and TRBJ1-1; D is possibly TRBD1 (5 bases). The source of this sequence is a woman aged 80 or over with COVID-19, enrolled during active disease. The specimen sequenced was peripheral blood. CDR3 nucleotide sequence: TGTGCCAGCAGTTCAGGGCTACGACTTCTGAACACTGAAGCTTTCTTT. It specifies CASSSGLRLLNTEAFF.